The 32 T cell receptor beta chains given below trace back to one sample, sequenced in a study of shared clonotypes between healthy human individuals. As defined, naive CD8 cells were CD45RO-negative and positively selected for CCR7, with terminally differentiated effector memory CD45RA+ cells excluded. Using immunoSEQ multiplex PCR, the repertoire was profiled, and TCRdb retains in-frame clones only, with some absent. The table includes just over 2,000,000 clones, about 95% detected once. Specimen: naive CD8+ T cells sorted from blood. These receptors came from a man between 18 and 35 years old in good health.

As DNA, the CDR3 is TGTGCCAGTAGTATAGACACCGGGACAGGGTCCCACGAGCAGTACTTC. Amino acid sequence: CASSIDTGTGSHEQYF. The rearrangement uses TRBV19 and TRBJ2-7; 9 bases map to TRBD1. J lost 5 bases, V lost 0 bases, and 8 bases had no gene match. Germline V CDR1 and CDR2: LNHDA, SQIVND (reference sequence). The CDR3 is made up of 16 amino acids.

With regard to this clone: The sample carries other DNA sequences with the same CDR3. V usage is TRBV19 and J usage is TRBJ2-1, with a possible D match to TRBD2 (5 bases). Per the germline V gene, CDR1 is LNHDA and CDR2 is SQIVND (reference sequence). The CDR3 has 14 amino acids. The V end was cut by 3 bases, the J end by 7 bases, with 13 bases between. DNA for the CDR3: TGTGCCAGTAGTATCCGGGATCGGGGTAATGAGCAGTTCTTC. It codes for CASSIRDRGNEQFF.

This sequence joins TRBV10-3 and TRBJ2-1, with TRBD2 identical over 7 bases. In germline, CDR1 is ENHRY, CDR2 SYGVKD. J was trimmed by 5 bases and V by 3 bases; bases with no gene match: 13. The CDR3 has 17 residues. CDR3 amino acids: CAISDDGLEVTNNEQFF. The CDR3 DNA is TGTGCCATCAGTGATGACGGACTAGAGGTCACAAACAATGAGCAGTTCTTC.

The chain has TRBV4-1 and TRBJ2-7; D not certain. This CDR3 region has 16 residues. Germline V gene sequence: CDR1 MGHRA, CDR2 YSYEKL. Between the trimmed V and J ends, which lost 0 bases and 0 bases, there was a span of 12 bases. CDR3 in DNA: TGCGCCAGCAGCCAAGAAAAGCTTGCGCGCTCCTACGAGCAGTACTTC. It translates to CASSQEKLARSYEQYF.

The J gene is TRBJ2-6, the V gene TRBV10-2; D gene unclear. The CDR3 is 14 residues long. Trimming pared 2 bases from V and 3 bases from J, leaving 5 bases between. The germline gives CDR1 WSHSY, CDR2 SAAADI. Written as DNA, the CDR3 is TGCGCCAGCAGTGAGGGGGTTGGGGCCAACGTCCTGACTTTC. Translating gives CASSEGVGANVLTF.

The chain couples TRBV7-9 to TRBJ2-7; 7 bases line up with TRBD1. Germline V gene data show CDR1 as SEHNR and CDR2 as FQNEAQ (reference sequence). V shed 5 bases, J shed 7 bases, and the junction held 5 bases outside the gene matches. This CDR3 has 12 amino acids. DNA of the CDR3: TGTGCCAGCAGCCATACAGGGGTTGAGCAGTACTTC. Protein sequence: CASSHTGVEQYF.

The J gene is TRBJ2-7, the V gene TRBV9, with D unresolved. CDR3 length: 12 amino acids. Looked up from germline, CDR1 is SGDLS and CDR2 is YYNGEE. The V and J ends lost 5 bases and 3 bases respectively, with 9 bases between them. In DNA form, the CDR3 reads TGTGCCAGCAGTTCAAAGTTCTACGAGCAGTACTTC. Translation: CASSSKFYEQYF. Together with reference TRBV9 and TRBJ2-7, the CDR3 gives the full variable domain: DSGVTQTPKHLITATGQRVTLRCSPRSGDLSVYWYQQSLDQGLQFLIQYYNGEERAKGNILERFSAQQFPDLHSELNLSSLELGDSALYFCASSSKFYEQYFGPGTRLTVT.

J is TRBJ2-7 and V is TRBV11-2; D not certain. CDR1 and CDR2 (germline): SGHAT, FQNNGV. Deletions cut 0 bases from V and 4 bases from J, with 10 bases between. The CDR3 contains 14 residues. CDR3 DNA: TGTGCCAGCAGCTTAGAAGAGGACGAGTACGAGCAGTACTTC. This encodes CASSLEEDEYEQYF.

The rearrangement joins TRBV13 to TRBJ2-7; 7 bases match TRBD2. Trimming removed 0 bases from V and 3 bases from J; junction bases left unmatched: 5. This CDR3 has 15 residues. Germline V gene data show CDR1 as PRHDT and CDR2 as FYEKMQ (reference sequence). The CDR3 spells CASSLGRDYLYEQYF. The CDR3 DNA reads as TGTGCCAGCAGCTTAGGCCGGGACTACCTCTACGAGCAGTACTTC.

This clone has just one count. This specimen includes other DNA sequences encoding the same CDR3. The CDR3 bases are TGTGCCAGCAGAGCAGACACCTACGAGCAGTACTTC. This codes for CASRADTYEQYF. This sequence joins TRBV6-5 and TRBJ2-7; D not resolved. Germline V gene lookup returns CDR1 MNHEY and CDR2 SVGAGI. The CDR3 consists of 12 residues. V was clipped by 6 bases and J by 2 bases, with 8 bases between them.

J is TRBJ1-2 and V is TRBV28, with 7 bases aligning to TRBD1. In germline, CDR1 is MDHEN, CDR2 SYDVKM. V was clipped by 1 base and J by 4 bases; unmatched bases: 3. The CDR3 length is 14 residues. The CDR3 sequence: CASSLFGTAYGYTF. CDR3 DNA sequence: TGTGCCAGCAGTTTATTCGGGACAGCCTATGGCTACACCTTC.

This chain connects TRBV11-2 to TRBJ2-7; 9 bases are shared with TRBD2. The V segment lost 1 base and the J segment 5 bases; nucleotides outside the gene matches: 6. Germline CDR1 is SGHAT and CDR2 is FQNNGV. CDR3 length equals 15 residues. This CDR3 is CASSLGASGVDEQYF. Here the CDR3 DNA reads TGTGCCAGCAGCTTAGGGGCTAGCGGGGTTGACGAGCAGTACTTC. Using reference TRBV11-2 and TRBJ2-7 for the parts outside the CDR3, the full variable domain is EAGVAQSPRYKIIEKRQSVAFWCNPISGHATLYWYQQILGQGPKLLIQFQNNGVVDDSQLPKDRFSAERLKGVDSTLKIQPAKLEDSAVYLCASSLGASGVDEQYFGPGTRLTVT.

The rearrangement links TRBV4-1 to TRBJ2-7, with D perhaps TRBD1 (6 bases). Trimming pared 4 bases from V and 4 bases from J, leaving 14 bases between. There are 14 residues in the CDR3. The germline gives CDR1 MGHRA, CDR2 YSYEKL. DNA of the CDR3: TGCGCCAGCAGCCCCCGGGACACGAGATACGAGCAGTACTTC. Encoded protein: CASSPRDTRYEQYF.

V is TRBV28 and J is TRBJ2-5; D is perhaps TRBD1 or TRBD2 (5 bases each). Germline V CDR1 and CDR2: MDHEN, SYDVKM. V was trimmed by 2 bases and J by 4 bases, leaving 14 bases between them. The CDR3 length is 15 residues. This chain's CDR3 is CASSLNWGNRETQYF. The CDR3 coding sequence is TGTGCCAGCAGTTTAAATTGGGGGAATCGAGAGACCCAGTACTTC.

The chain joins TRBV6-5 to TRBJ2-5; 11 bases match TRBD1. Germline V gives CDR1 MNHEY, CDR2 SVGAGI. This CDR3 has 15 residues. The V segment lost 0 bases and the J segment 4 bases; nucleotides outside the gene matches: 1. This CDR3 is CASSYSGQGVETQYF. The CDR3 nucleotides read TGTGCCAGCAGTTACTCGGGACAGGGGGTAGAGACCCAGTACTTC.

This clone was seen only once. The chain has TRBV25-1 and TRBJ1-1; D ambiguous. This CDR3 is built from 14 residues. V gave up 5 bases and J gave up 1 base, with 11 bases separating them. Germline V CDR1 and CDR2: MGHDK, SYGVNS. The chain's CDR3 is CASSPESGNTEAFF. Here the CDR3 DNA reads TGTGCCAGCAGTCCTGAGTCCGGGAACACTGAAGCTTTCTTT.

In its sample, this clone was seen once. This chain joins TRBV9 and TRBJ1-3; D gene unclear. V lost 3 bases to trimming and J lost 1 base, with 5 bases between them. The V gene's germline CDR1 is SGDLS and CDR2 YYNGEE. The CDR3 is made up of 13 amino acids. CDR3 nucleotides: TGTGCCAGCAGCGAGTGGTCTGGAAACACCATATATTTT. Translated, it gives CASSEWSGNTIYF.

CDR3 sequence (DNA): TGTGCCAGCAGTGAAATGGGGGAGTACAATGAGCAGTTCTTC. It translates to CASSEMGEYNEQFF. The chain employs TRBV25-1 and TRBJ2-1; D is tentatively TRBD1 or TRBD2 (5 bases each). In germline, CDR1 is MGHDK, CDR2 SYGVNS. The CDR3 runs to 14 residues. Between the trimmed V and J ends, which lost 2 bases and 4 bases, there was a span of 9 bases.

With respect to this clone: The identical CDR3 is also encoded by other nucleotide sequences in the sample. The rearrangement links TRBV19 to TRBJ1-5; perhaps TRBD1 as D (6 bases). CDR3 length: 13 amino acids. V lost 6 bases, J lost 4 bases, and 10 bases lay in between. The germline V gene has CDR1 LNHDA and CDR2 SQIVND (reference sequence). The CDR3 DNA reads as TGTGCCAGTAGGACAAGGGGGAATCAGCCCCAGCATTTT. Protein: CASRTRGNQPQHF.

The V call is TRBV27, the J call TRBJ2-7; D is perhaps TRBD1 (6 bases). In germline, CDR1 is MNHEY, CDR2 SMNVEV (reference sequence). V lost 0 bases, J lost 1 base, and 13 bases lay in between. This CDR3 contains 16 residues. CDR3 nucleotide sequence: TGTGCCAGCAGTTTATCCGAGGGGGTGATATCCTACGAGCAGTACTTC. This gives the protein CASSLSEGVISYEQYF.

The genes are TRBV7-9 and TRBJ2-7; 9 bases agree with TRBD1. The J segment lost 3 bases and the V segment lost 5 bases, leaving 8 bases of the junction unmatched. From germline, CDR1 is SEHNR and CDR2 FQNEAQ (reference sequence). The CDR3 is made up of 15 amino acids. The CDR3 coding sequence is TGTGCCAGCAGCCCGACAGGGGGGATTGGCTACGAGCAGTACTTC. This codes for CASSPTGGIGYEQYF.

The gene calls are TRBV7-9 and TRBJ1-1, with 8 nucleotides matching TRBD1. This CDR3 has 14 residues. Looked up from germline, CDR1 is SEHNR and CDR2 is FQNEAQ (reference sequence). After removal of 4 bases from V and 4 bases from J, the junction contained 5 bases not matched to a gene. The CDR3 loop is CASSSGQGTTEAFF. CDR3 sequence (DNA): TGTGCCAGCAGCTCAGGACAGGGCACCACTGAAGCTTTCTTT.

The chain is built from TRBV4-3 and TRBJ2-7; D is unresolved. Trimming took 0 bases from V and 4 from J, leaving 7 bases between them. Germline V gene lookup returns CDR1 LGHNA and CDR2 YSLEER. The CDR3 has 13 amino acids. CDR3 DNA sequence: TGCGCCAGCAGCCAAGATATCAAGTACGAGCAGTACTTC. This translates into CASSQDIKYEQYF.

The V and J genes are TRBV2 and TRBJ2-1; TRBD2 might be the D (5 bases). Trimming took 6 bases from V and 0 from J, leaving 12 bases between them. Looked up from germline, CDR1 is SNHLY and CDR2 is FYNNEI. This CDR3 has 15 residues. For the CDR3, the DNA is TGTGCCAGCAGGGAGGACCTCAGCTCCTACAATGAGCAGTTCTTC. Translated, it gives CASREDLSSYNEQFF. Based on the CDR3 plus reference TRBV2 and TRBJ2-1, the full variable domain is EPEVTQTPSHQVTQMGQEVILRCVPISNHLYFYWYRQILGQKVEFLVSFYNNEISEKSEIFDDQFSVERPDGSNFTLKIRSTKLEDSAMYFCASREDLSSYNEQFFGPGTRLTVL.

The V call is TRBV28, the J call TRBJ1-4; no reliable D call. The CDR3 covers 13 residues. Per germline, CDR1 MDHEN and CDR2 SYDVKM. Between the trimmed V and J ends, which lost 4 bases and 8 bases, there was a span of 11 bases. As DNA, the CDR3 is TGTGCCAGCAGTTCTCTGATGGGAGAAAAACTGTTTTTT. Amino acid sequence: CASSSLMGEKLFF.

The chain employs TRBV27 and TRBJ2-3; TRBD2 agrees at 9 bases. V lost 1 base to trimming and J lost 7 bases; unmatched junction nucleotides: 6. Germline lookup yields CDR1 MNHEY and CDR2 SMNVEV (reference sequence). There are 15 residues in the CDR3. CDR3 DNA sequence: TGTGCCAGCAGTTTATTAGCGGGAGCGACCTATACGCAGTATTTT. Protein sequence: CASSLLAGATYTQYF.

The V call is TRBV7-9, the J call TRBJ2-7; 11 nucleotides agree with TRBD2. The germline V gene has CDR1 SEHNR and CDR2 FQNEAQ (reference sequence). V shed 3 bases and J 6 bases; nucleotides not matched to a gene: 4. The CDR3 has 14 amino acids. The CDR3 here is CASSLPGLAAEQYF. The CDR3 bases are TGTGCCAGCAGCTTGCCGGGACTAGCGGCCGAGCAGTACTTC.

As regards this clone: Other nucleotide sequences in the sample specify the same CDR3. The rearrangement joins TRBV5-6 to TRBJ2-7; 9 bases line up with TRBD1. With 3 bases clipped from V and 0 bases from J, the junction kept 1 base outside the gene matches. The CDR3 has 14 amino acids. Germline CDR1 SGHDT, CDR2 YYEEEE. CDR3 nucleotides: TGTGCCAGCAGCTCGGGACAGGGCTCCTACGAGCAGTACTTC. As protein: CASSSGQGSYEQYF. The entire variable domain, with the rest obtained from reference TRBV5-6 and TRBJ2-7, is as follows: DAGVTQSPTHLIKTRGQQVTLRCSPKSGHDTVSWYQQALGQGPQFIFQYYEEEERQRGNFPDRFSGHQFPNYSSELNVNALLLGDSALYLCASSSGQGSYEQYFGPGTRLTVT.

The V call is TRBV9, the J call TRBJ2-2; no firm D call. This CDR3 has 16 amino acids. The V end was cut by 0 bases, the J end by 4 bases, with 13 bases between. Per the germline V gene, CDR1 is SGDLS and CDR2 is YYNGEE. The CDR3 nucleotides are TGTGCCAGCAGCGTAGACGGGTATTCAGGCACCGGGGAGCTGTTTTTT. It encodes CASSVDGYSGTGELFF.

Comments on this clone: Other DNA sequences of this sample code for an identical CDR3. This chain connects TRBV27 to TRBJ2-7; D gene ambiguous. Germline CDR1 reads MNHEY; CDR2 reads SMNVEV (reference sequence). Trimming removed 0 bases from V and 1 base from J, with 4 bases in between. The CDR3 length is 13 residues. CDR3 bases: TGTGCCAGCAGTTTATCCCCTTCCTACGAGCAGTACTTC. This encodes CASSLSPSYEQYF.

J is TRBJ2-7 and V is TRBV7-9; weak D call: TRBD1 (5 bases). Trimming cost V 6 bases and J 2 bases, with 14 bases left between them. Per germline, CDR1 SEHNR and CDR2 FQNEAQ (reference sequence). CDR3 length: 14 amino acids. The CDR3 bases are TGTGCCAGCAGTGATCGCGACAGACCCTACGAGCAGTACTTC. This encodes CASSDRDRPYEQYF.

The chain is built from TRBV27 and TRBJ2-3; 7 bases match TRBD1. This CDR3 contains 15 residues. The trim removed 4 bases at V and 0 bases at J, leaving 4 bases unmatched. The germline gives CDR1 MNHEY, CDR2 SMNVEV (reference sequence). CDR3 loop: CASSSQGPSTDTQYF. In DNA, the CDR3 is TGTGCCAGCAGTTCACAGGGGCCGAGCACAGATACGCAGTATTTT.